Following are 29 T cell receptor beta chains from one sample sequenced in a study of human T cells and chemical hapten exposure. Time point reported: pre-sensitization, week 0. Treatment given: therapeutic diphenylcyclopropenone sensitization with weekly scalp DPC. One entry per CDR3 protein results from TCRdb running MiXCR on the RACE reads. The data hold some 84,000 distinct CDR3 sequences, with around 7.9% observed a single time. This specimen was whole blood, taken in connection with sensitization to the hapten diphenylcyclopropenone (DPC). The receptors come from a man aged 40-55 years with alopecia areata. Some clones in this sample may be carry-over from other donors' samples.

Ten or more counts support this clonotype. The chain combines TRBV5-1 with TRBJ2-1, with 7 bases identical to TRBD1. The length of the CDR3 is 15 residues. V shed 0 bases, J shed 4 bases, and the junction held 4 bases outside the gene matches. CDR1 SGHRS and CDR2 YFSETQ come from the germline V gene. The CDR3 nucleotides are TGCGCCAGCAGCTTGGCCGGGACAGAGTACAATGAGCAGTTCTTC. Translated: CASSLAGTEYNEQFF.

At least ten counts were recorded for this clonotype. The gene calls are TRBV30 and TRBJ1-1, with 7 positions matching TRBD1. Germline trimming cut 7 bases from V and 0 bases from J; bases unmatched to any gene: 5. Germline assignment: CDR1 GTSNPN and CDR2 SVGIG (reference sequence). The CDR3 extends over 13 amino acids. The CDR3 nucleotides are TGTGCCTTTAACAGGGGACTGAACACTGAAGCTTTCTTT. Its protein product is CAFNRGLNTEAFF.

The rearrangement links TRBV12-3 or TRBV12-4 to TRBJ1-1; TRBD1 matches at 7 bases. V trimming: 5 bases; J trimming: 4 bases; junction bases outside the gene matches: 13. The CDR3 spans 16 residues. CDR3 residues: CASSPGGRRLSTEAFF. The CDR3 DNA is TGTGCCAGCAGTCCAGGGGGTAGACGATTAAGCACTGAAGCTTTCTTT.

In its sample, this clonotype was seen a few times. The chain recombines TRBV12-3 or TRBV12-4 with TRBJ2-2; no firm D call. V lost 5 bases to trimming and J lost 1 base, with 11 bases between them. The CDR3 is 15 residues long. The CDR3 loop reads CASSADTVNTGELFF. The CDR3 region has the DNA TGTGCCAGCAGTGCCGACACGGTGAACACCGGGGAGCTGTTTTTT.

This clonotype has at least ten counts. One end of the junction varies from germline; a read error may be responsible. This sequence joins TRBV12-3 or TRBV12-4 and TRBJ2-3; 11 nucleotides agree with TRBD2. This CDR3 comprises 15 residues. The CDR3: CASRLAGGWTDTQYF. In nucleotides, the CDR3 is TGTGCCAGCAGGTTAGCGGGAGGGTGGACAGATACGCAGTATTTT.

The chain links TRBV29-1 to TRBJ2-5, with D unclear. Germline CDR1 SQVTM, CDR2 ANQGSEA. Between the trimmed V and J ends, which lost 5 bases and 5 bases, there was a span of 9 bases. There are 11 residues in the CDR3. Here the CDR3 reads CSVFRAETQYF. Written as DNA, the CDR3 is TGCAGCGTTTTTAGGGCTGAGACCCAGTACTTC.

This clonotype was counted many times. The V gene is TRBV20-1, the J gene TRBJ1-1; 11 bases are a match to TRBD1. V dropped 6 bases and J dropped 3; count of bases not matched to a gene: 12. The germline V gene has CDR1 DFQATT and CDR2 SNEGSKA (reference sequence). The CDR3 sequence is 16 residues long. The CDR3 bases are TGCAGTGCCCCTAACCGGGACAGGGGGTATGACACTGAAGCTTTCTTT. Protein: CSAPNRDRGYDTEAFF.

The chain has TRBV29-1 and TRBJ1-5, with D possibly being TRBD1 (5 bases). Trimming took 4 bases from V and 7 from J, leaving 14 bases between them. Germline V lookup: CDR1 SQVTM, CDR2 ANQGSEA. CDR3 length equals 13 residues. CDR3 sequence: CSVGGGTGQPQHF. The CDR3 DNA follows: TGCAGCGTTGGGGGTGGGACTGGGCAGCCCCAGCATTTT. The full variable domain, with the rest looked up from reference TRBV29-1 and TRBJ1-5, is SAVISQKPSRDICQRGTSLTIQCQVDSQVTMMFWYRQQPGQSLTLIATANQGSEATYESGFVIDKFPISRPNLTFSTLTVSNMSPEDSSIYLCSVGGGTGQPQHFGDGTRLSIL.

This clonotype was counted between two and nine times. The CDR3 spells CASSRQGLCSVLTF. The CDR3 DNA reads TGCGCCAGCAGTCGACAGGGGTTATGTAGCGTCCTGACTTTC. J is TRBJ2-6 and V is TRBV23-1; 8 nucleotides line up with TRBD1. TRBV23-1 is recorded as an ORF, its role being uncertain. V lost 4 bases and J lost 12; bases outside the gene matches: 8. CDR3 length equals 14 residues.

V usage is TRBV24-1 and J usage is TRBJ2-1, with 13 bases fitting TRBD2. V gave up 5 bases and J gave up 0 bases; unmatched junction bases: 9. This CDR3 comprises 19 residues. The germline V gene encodes CDR1 KGHDR and CDR2 SFDVKD. The CDR3 DNA follows: TGTGCCACCAGTGCCGACAGGGGACTAGCGGGGAGCTCCTACAATGAGCAGTTCTTC. Its translation is CATSADRGLAGSSYNEQFF.

The sample holds a few counts of this clonotype. The CDR3 region has the DNA TGTGCCAGCAGTCGGTCTCGGACAGGGACAGCCTACGAGCAGTACTTC. Translation gives CASSRSRTGTAYEQYF. The chain is built from TRBV6-5 and TRBJ2-7, with 8 positions matching TRBD1. V dropped 5 bases and J dropped 2; count of bases not matched to a gene: 11. Germline CDR1 is MNHEY and CDR2 is SVGAGI. The CDR3 contains 16 residues.

The V call is TRBV6-1, the J call TRBJ2-1, with D tentatively TRBD2 (5 bases). CDR1 MNHNS and CDR2 SASEGT come from the germline V gene. V lost 2 bases to trimming and J lost 8 bases, with 16 bases between them. This CDR3 is 15 amino acids long. CDR3 amino acids: CASSEPGLGVHEQFF. CDR3 in DNA: TGTGCCAGCAGTGAACCAGGACTGGGAGTCCATGAGCAGTTCTTC.

Concerning this clonotype: Compared with germline, one end of the junction differs, possibly owing to a read error. The V gene is TRBV5-1, the J gene TRBJ1-1; 7 bases agree with TRBD1. This CDR3 contains 13 residues. Germline values: CDR1 SGHRS, CDR2 YFSETQ. For the CDR3, the DNA is TGCGCCAGCAGCTCTGACAGGGCCACTGAAACTTTCTTT. It encodes CASSSDRATETFF.

This clonotype appeared many times. The chain couples TRBV5-6 to TRBJ2-1; D gene unclear. The CDR3 has 14 residues. The V end lost 0 bases, the J end lost 10 bases, and 14 bases lay between the germline ends. Germline V lookup: CDR1 SGHDT, CDR2 YYEEEE. CDR3 in amino acids: CASSLGPLTGEQFF. The CDR3 region has the DNA TGTGCCAGCAGCTTGGGACCCCTGACTGGGGAGCAGTTCTTC.

This clonotype was detected only a few times. The chain uses TRBV29-1 and TRBJ2-3; either TRBD1 or TRBD2 may fit D (5 bases each). Germline V lookup: CDR1 SQVTM, CDR2 ANQGSEA. The V end lost 3 bases, the J end lost 1 base, and 11 bases lay between the germline ends. The CDR3 is 14 residues long. In DNA, the CDR3 is TGCAGCGTTGAGGACCTGGGGGGCACAGATACGCAGTATTTT. The encoded protein is CSVEDLGGTDTQYF.

This clonotype appeared many times. The rearrangement joins TRBV6-2 or TRBV6-3 to TRBJ1-3; perhaps TRBD1 as D (6 bases). The ends were cut back, 0 bases at V and 4 bases at J, with 10 bases in the middle. The germline gives CDR1 MNHEY, CDR2 SVGEGT. CDR3 size: 15 residues. CDR3 residues: CASSYSRDIGNTIYF. As DNA, the CDR3 is TGTGCCAGCAGTTACTCCAGGGACATCGGAAACACCATATATTTT.

This clonotype was observed at least ten times. The V call is TRBV12-3 or TRBV12-4, the J call TRBJ1-1; TRBD1 aligns across 10 bases. V was clipped by 3 bases and J by 1 base; unmatched bases: 2. The CDR3 contains 15 residues. In nucleotides, the CDR3 is TGTGCCAGCAGTTTGACAGGGGGCCCGAACACTGAAGCTTTCTTT. This translates into CASSLTGGPNTEAFF.

This clonotype was observed many times. The rearrangement links TRBV3-1 to TRBJ2-7; no firm D call. This CDR3 spans 13 amino acids. In germline, CDR1 is LGHDT, CDR2 YNNKEL (reference sequence). V dropped 1 base and J dropped 10 bases, with 14 bases sitting between them. The CDR3: CASSQVDSGPQYF. In DNA, the CDR3 is TGTGCCAGCAGCCAAGTGGATTCCGGACCTCAGTACTTC.

This clonotype was counted between two and nine times. V usage is TRBV7-9 and J usage is TRBJ1-4; TRBD1 agrees at 9 bases. Germline V gene data show CDR1 as SEHNR and CDR2 as FQNEAQ (reference sequence). The V and J ends lost 5 bases and 0 bases, in that order; junction bases with no gene match: 13. The CDR3 runs to 19 residues. CDR3 amino acids: CASSIGQGIGFATNEKLFF. The CDR3 region has the DNA TGTGCCAGCAGCATAGGACAGGGGATTGGCTTTGCAACTAATGAAAAACTGTTTTTT.

This clonotype has a count of ten or more. The CDR3 bases are TGTGCCAGCTCCCCCCCGGCCCAGTTCTACAATGAGCAGTTCTTC. As protein: CASSPPAQFYNEQFF. The V and J genes are TRBV6-2 or TRBV6-3 and TRBJ2-1; no reliable D call. V lost 8 bases to trimming and J lost 3 bases, with 17 bases between them. The CDR3 has 15 residues. Germline lookup yields CDR1 MNHEY and CDR2 SVGEGT.

As for this clonotype: A clone one base away is much larger, so this may be a read error. The chain employs TRBV5-1 and TRBJ2-3, with D possibly matching TRBD2 (6 bases). The length of the CDR3 is 16 residues. In germline, CDR1 is SGHRS, CDR2 YFSETQ. CDR3 coding DNA: TGCGACACCTCGGAGGGGTGGACGGTGAGGAGACATACGCAGTATTTT. Its protein is CDTSEGWTVRRHTQYF.

There are many counts of this clonotype. The chain has TRBV11-2 and TRBJ2-1, with 9 bases matching TRBD2. This CDR3 region has 15 residues. Trimming cost V 3 bases and J 8 bases; bases outside gene matches: 8. Germline values: CDR1 SGHAT, CDR2 FQNNGV. The CDR3 nucleotides are TGTGCCAGCAGCTTTCCGGCGGGAGGGAAGGATGAGCAGTTCTTC. It yields the protein CASSFPAGGKDEQFF.

At least ten counts were recorded for this clonotype. The V gene is TRBV5-4, the J gene TRBJ2-3; possibly TRBD2 for D (6 bases). The CDR3 consists of 16 residues. Germline V gives CDR1 SGHNT, CDR2 YYREEE (reference sequence). V was cut by 0 bases and J by 4 bases, with 15 bases left in between. CDR3 sequence reads: CASSLDAGTRADTQYF. CDR3 nucleotide sequence: TGTGCCAGCAGCTTGGACGCGGGAACGAGGGCAGATACGCAGTATTTT.

This clonotype occurred many times. V gene TRBV3-1 combines with J gene TRBJ1-1; unclear D gene. The V end lost 6 bases, the J end lost 1 base, and 9 bases lay between the germline ends. CDR1 is LGHDT and CDR2 is YNNKEL in the germline V gene (reference sequence). The CDR3 is 13 amino acids. The chain's CDR3 is CASSPNENTEAFF. In DNA, the CDR3 is TGTGCCAGCAGTCCGAACGAGAACACTGAAGCTTTCTTT.

The table lists this clonotype with a few counts. V is TRBV7-2 and J is TRBJ2-1, with 9 bases that match TRBD2. Germline lookup yields CDR1 SGHTA and CDR2 FQGNSA. CDR3 length equals 16 residues. Germline trimming cut 5 bases from V and 7 bases from J; bases unmatched to any gene: 12. This CDR3 is CASSPNRGRAGNEQFF. As DNA, the CDR3 is TGTGCCAGCAGCCCAAACCGCGGGAGGGCTGGGAATGAGCAGTTCTTC.

Note on this clonotype: It may be a read error: a sequence one base away is much more abundant. The chain carries TRBV6-1 and TRBJ1-1; no clear D. Germline loops: CDR1 MNHNS, CDR2 SASEGT. The CDR3 length is 16 residues. V lost 4 bases to trimming and J lost 0 bases, with 15 bases between them. The CDR3 DNA is TGTGCCAGCAGTGGACGGGGAAGTGGGCTGAACACTGAAGCTTTCTTT. Translated: CASSGRGSGLNTEAFF.

On this clonotype itself: This clone may be a read error of a much larger clone one base away. The rearrangement joins TRBV30 to TRBJ1-1; D uncertain. Germline V gives CDR1 GTSNPN, CDR2 SVGIG (reference sequence). The CDR3 length is 15 residues. The V end was cut by 5 bases, the J end by 0 bases, with 16 bases between. The CDR3 reads CAWAYTKQMNTEAFF. The CDR3, as DNA: TGTGCCTGGGCATACACTAAACAGATGAACACTGAAGCTTTCTTT.

This chain connects TRBV2 to TRBJ2-3, with TRBD1 identical over 9 bases. Per germline, CDR1 SNHLY and CDR2 FYNNEI. With 5 bases clipped from V and 7 bases from J, the junction kept 7 bases outside the gene matches. CDR3 length: 14 amino acids. CDR3 in amino acids: CASSRDRGTNTQYF. The CDR3 DNA reads as TGTGCCAGCAGTAGAGACAGGGGGACAAATACGCAGTATTTT.

This clonotype was seen repeatedly, ten times or more. V gene TRBV20-1 combines with J gene TRBJ2-3; the D call may be TRBD1 or TRBD2 (7 bases each). The CDR3 covers 16 residues. V lost 5 bases and J 4 bases, leaving 22 bases between the germline ends. Germline V gene data show CDR1 as DFQATT and CDR2 as SNEGSKA (reference sequence). The CDR3 is CSAAVLAGGVADTQYF. For the CDR3, the DNA is TGCAGTGCTGCCGTACTAGCAGGGGGGGTAGCAGATACGCAGTATTTT.